The entry below gives a single TCR beta chain sequence along with its context. Investigators prepared the TCR beta libraries by applying iRepertoire HTBI primers and Arm-PCR of CDR3 regions. TCRdb re-derived calls from the multiplex PCR reads in MiXCR, one entry per CDR3 protein. The table shows 510,000 or so distinct CDR3 sequences, with around 12% occurring only once. These data belong to a study of regulatory T cells in long-lasting Graves disease. Time point in this sample: newly diagnosed GD, antithyroid drugs for less than 3 months. From RNA extracted from PBMCs, the TCR library was made. Unmatched junction bases numbered 2, after V lost 6 bases and J lost 7 bases. The CDR3 runs 13 residues. CDR1 is SNHLY and CDR2 is FYNNEI in the germline V gene. The sample was also linked to a second study, of T cells in Graves' hyperthyroidism and ophthalmopathy.

V and J are TRBV2 and TRBJ1-4; 10 bases are shared with TRBD1. The material sequenced was peripheral blood mononuclear cells (PBMCs), taken at new diagnosis, from a patient treated with antithyroid drugs. This receptor was obtained from a woman aged 30 to 39 with Graves disease. The CDR3 DNA sequence: TGTGCCAGCAGAGGGACAGGGGTTGAAAAACTGTTTTTT. This translates into CASRGTGVEKLFF.